Listed below are T cell receptor beta chains from one sample, sequenced in a study of blood T cells in healthy people across ages. TCRdb itself ran the 5' RACE reads through MiXCR, one entry per CDR3 protein. Counted here are about 580,000 distinct CDR3 sequences, 40% to 50% occurring once; the ten biggest clones make up around 23%. Material: blood. The receptors were sampled from an elderly man in good health. CDR3s leave out the opening cysteine and the closing phenylalanine or tryptophan.

v_call	j_call	cdr3_aa
TRBV5-1	TRBJ2-5	ASSSIIDDEQY
TRBV6-6	TRBJ1-1	ASSRGVDTEAF
TRBV7-2	TRBJ2-7	ASSLATGLSYEQY
TRBV3-1	TRBJ2-6	ASSQPGSGANVLT
TRBV7-9	TRBJ1-2	ASGPGQSGYGYT
TRBV7-2	TRBJ2-2	ASSLETSGSGTGELF
TRBV20-1	TRBJ2-1	SAMDLGSQF
TRBV7-2	TRBJ2-4	ASSPAGPVDIQY
TRBV28	TRBJ1-2	ASSSTWGGYGYT
TRBV6-5	TRBJ2-7	ASSYRGFGDRGYEQY
TRBV9	TRBJ1-6	ASSVALDTNSPLH
TRBV29-1	TRBJ2-5	SGILDNWETQY
TRBV10-2	-	ASSEPGQGLSYEQY
TRBV5-1	TRBJ2-7	ASSRTGVSSYEQY
TRBV29-1	TRBJ2-4	SVHLRQGSLSNIQY
TRBV7-2	TRBJ2-1	ASSLEFRRGSEQF
TRBV6-6	TRBJ2-2	ASSHKNTGELF
TRBV6-6	TRBJ2-5	ASSYPRRPFQETQY
TRBV20-1	TRBJ1-1	SARGAPGANTEAF
TRBV6-1	TRBJ2-1	ASSATGTSNEQF
TRBV12-3/TRBV12-4	TRBJ2-1	ASSSGVGLAGRNEQF
TRBV6-5	TRBJ2-3	ASTLGGGPTDTQY